These 23 T cell receptor beta chains share one sample of origin, sequenced in a study of shared clonotypes between healthy human individuals. Terminally differentiated effector memory CD45RA+ cells were left out of the naive CD8 fraction, which was CD45RO-negative and positively selected for CCR7. Produced via immunoSEQ multiplex PCR; TCRdb's table is partial and in-frame only. The sample comprises hundreds of thousands of clones, 85% to 95% of which are singletons, and about 0.11% rests with the top ten. The sample consisted of naive CD8+ T cells sorted from blood. These receptors were obtained from a woman aged 25 to 39 in good health.

V usage is TRBV11-2 and J usage is TRBJ2-3; D is ambiguous. V lost 5 bases and J lost 10, with 16 bases in between. CDR3 length: 13 residues. CDR1 and CDR2 from the germline V gene are SGHAT and FQNNGV. CDR3 residues: CASSLPGGGSQYF. In DNA form, the CDR3 reads TGTGCCAGCAGCCTCCCCGGCGGTGGGTCGCAGTATTTT.

The rearrangement links TRBV21-1 to TRBJ1-1. TRBV21-1 is deemed a pseudogene. This CDR3 spans 15 amino acids. CDR3 residues: CASSKECSPRTEAFF. The CDR3 DNA is TGTGCCAGCAGCAAAGAATGCTCCCCTCGGACTGAAGCTTTCTTT.

The rearrangement uses TRBV6-6 and TRBJ1-5; 9 nucleotides match TRBD1. CDR3 length equals 16 residues. Germline assignment: CDR1 MNHNY and CDR2 SVGAGI (reference sequence). V dropped 5 bases and J dropped 2; count of bases not matched to a gene: 7. The CDR3 sequence is CASSTYRGRGNQPQHF. DNA for the CDR3: TGTGCCAGCAGTACGTACAGGGGGCGAGGCAATCAGCCCCAGCATTTT.

The chain carries TRBV7-9 and TRBJ2-5; a possible D gene is TRBD1 (6 bases). The germline V and J ends were trimmed by 8 bases and 5 bases, with 18 bases remaining between them. The germline V gene has CDR1 SEHNR and CDR2 FQNEAQ (reference sequence). This CDR3 is built from 14 residues. The CDR3 DNA reads TGTGCCAGCGGAAACAGGGTTGACTCGGAGACCCAGTACTTC. Translation: CASGNRVDSETQYF.

The rearrangement uses TRBV2 and TRBJ1-5, with 10 positions matching TRBD1. CDR1 is SNHLY and CDR2 is FYNNEI in the germline V gene. The length of the CDR3 is 19 residues. V dropped 2 bases and J dropped 0; count of bases not matched to a gene: 10. The CDR3 nucleotides read TGTGCCAGCAGTGAAAACTCATGGACAGGGGGGGATAGCAATCAGCCCCAGCATTTT. Its translation is CASSENSWTGGDSNQPQHF.

CDR3 in DNA: TGTGCCAGCAGCTCCGGGACTAGCGGGAGCACAGATACGCAGTATTTT. It translates to CASSSGTSGSTDTQYF. This chain links TRBV13 with TRBJ2-3; 12 nucleotides match TRBD2. Germline V gives CDR1 PRHDT, CDR2 FYEKMQ (reference sequence). The CDR3 extends over 16 amino acids. V gave up 4 bases and J gave up 0 bases; unmatched junction bases: 2.

The chain joins TRBV10-2 to TRBJ1-2; 9 nucleotides agree with TRBD1. Germline CDR1 is WSHSY and CDR2 is SAAADI. V was pared by 6 bases and J by 3 bases, with 5 bases of the junction left unmatched. The CDR3 is 14 amino acids. In DNA, the CDR3 is TGCGCCAGCAGAACCGGGACAGGGCACTATGGCTACACCTTC. It translates to CASRTGTGHYGYTF.

The V call is TRBV2, the J call TRBJ1-3; tentatively, D is TRBD1 (5 bases). Trimming cost V 3 bases and J 4 bases, with 10 bases left between them. The CDR3 contains 14 residues. Germline CDR1 SNHLY, CDR2 FYNNEI. Written as DNA, the CDR3 is TGTGCCAGCAGTGACCGGGACGCCGGAAACACCATATATTTT. This translates into CASSDRDAGNTIYF.

The rearrangement joins TRBV2 to TRBJ1-3, with no clear D. This CDR3 spans 15 amino acids. From germline, CDR1 is SNHLY and CDR2 FYNNEI. The V end lost 7 bases, the J end lost 0 bases, and 13 bases lay between the germline ends. CDR3 coding DNA: TGTGCCAGCATCCTAGAAAACCCCTCTGGAAACACCATATATTTT. Translation: CASILENPSGNTIYF.

The gene calls are TRBV4-1 and TRBJ2-2, with 10 bases fitting TRBD2. The J segment lost 5 bases and the V segment lost 3 bases, leaving 3 bases of the junction unmatched. The CDR3 runs 15 residues. The germline V gene has CDR1 MGHRA and CDR2 YSYEKL. DNA of the CDR3: TGCGCCAGCAGCCAGACGGGACTAGCGACCGGGGAGCTGTTTTTT. Residues: CASSQTGLATGELFF.

For the CDR3, the DNA is TGTGCCAGCAGTTTGGGGGACAGGGGTTACGAGCAGTACTTC. This gives the protein CASSLGDRGYEQYF. The rearrangement uses TRBV28 and TRBJ2-7; TRBD1 matches at 10 bases. Trimming removed 3 bases from V and 4 bases from J; junction bases left unmatched: 3. The CDR3 has 14 residues. From germline, CDR1 is MDHEN and CDR2 SYDVKM.

The chain carries TRBV9 and TRBJ2-7; unclear D gene. Trimming removed 0 bases from V and 5 bases from J, with 15 bases in between. The CDR3 sequence is 15 residues long. CDR1 SGDLS and CDR2 YYNGEE come from the germline V gene. CDR3 region: CASSVEGADSNEQYF. DNA for the CDR3: TGTGCCAGCAGCGTAGAGGGTGCGGATAGTAACGAGCAGTACTTC.

This chain links TRBV4-1 with TRBJ1-1, with no clear D. The V end was cut by 3 bases, the J end by 5 bases, with 19 bases between. The CDR3 runs 16 residues. From germline, CDR1 is MGHRA and CDR2 YSYEKL. The CDR3 DNA follows: TGCGCCAGCAGCCACCCCAGCTTGAGGGTGGTAACTGAAGCTTTCTTT. It translates to CASSHPSLRVVTEAFF.

V gene TRBV27 combines with J gene TRBJ1-4; no reliable D call. V lost 3 bases, J lost 8 bases, and 16 bases lay in between. Germline assignment: CDR1 MNHEY and CDR2 SMNVEV (reference sequence). There are 15 residues in the CDR3. The CDR3 DNA follows: TGTGCCAGCAGTTTTTCAGTCTCTGCTTACGAAAAACTGTTTTTT. It codes for CASSFSVSAYEKLFF.

V and J are TRBV5-6 and TRBJ1-4; D uncertain. The V end lost 4 bases, the J end lost 4 bases, and 14 bases lay between the germline ends. CDR1 and CDR2 (germline): SGHDT, YYEEEE. The CDR3 is 15 amino acids. In DNA form, the CDR3 reads TGTGCCAGCAGCGAATATGGGAACCTTAATGAAAAACTGTTTTTT. It translates to CASSEYGNLNEKLFF.

The gene calls are TRBV5-1 and TRBJ2-1, with a possible D match to TRBD2 (6 bases). This CDR3 has 15 residues. CDR1 is SGHRS and CDR2 is YFSETQ in the germline V gene. V was trimmed by 2 bases and J by 10 bases, leaving 19 bases between them. The CDR3 loop reads CASSFGNLSAGEQFF. CDR3 DNA sequence: TGCGCCAGCAGCTTCGGTAACCTATCGGCGGGAGAGCAGTTCTTC.

The CDR3 loop reads CASSQFGTDYEQYF. As DNA, the CDR3 is TGTGCCAGTAGTCAATTTGGGACGGACTACGAGCAGTACTTC. The chain combines TRBV19 with TRBJ2-7; D could derive from TRBD1 or TRBD2 (5 bases each). Trimming pared 5 bases from V and 3 bases from J, leaving 14 bases between. CDR1 and CDR2 from the germline V gene are LNHDA and SQIVND (reference sequence). This CDR3 spans 14 amino acids.

The chain carries TRBV10-3 and TRBJ1-1; 9 bases match TRBD1. The ends lost 4 bases at V and 10 bases at J; junction bases unmatched: 7. The length of the CDR3 is 13 residues. In germline, CDR1 is ENHRY, CDR2 SYGVKD. The CDR3 protein is CAISAGTGLVAFF. The CDR3 nucleotides read TGTGCCATCAGTGCAGGGACAGGGCTTGTAGCTTTCTTT.

This clone occurred a few times. The chain has TRBV14 and TRBJ1-1, with D hard to call. This CDR3 has 14 amino acids. Trimming pared 0 bases from V and 0 bases from J, leaving 5 bases between. The germline gives CDR1 SGHDN, CDR2 FVKESK. CDR3 in amino acids: CASSQDLLNTEAFF. The DNA of the CDR3 is TGTGCCAGCAGCCAAGATCTTTTGAACACTGAAGCTTTCTTT. Filled out from reference TRBV14 and TRBJ1-1, the complete variable domain reads EAGVTQFPSHSVIEKGQTVTLRCDPISGHDNLYWYRRVMGKEIKFLLHFVKESKQDESGMPNNRFLAERTGGTYSTLKVQPAELEDSGVYFCASSQDLLNTEAFFGQGTRLTVV.

DNA of the CDR3: TGCGCCAGCAGCTTGATTGGGATCCCCCACGAGCAGTACTTC. This encodes CASSLIGIPHEQYF. This sequence joins TRBV5-1 and TRBJ2-7; D unresolved. In germline, CDR1 is SGHRS, CDR2 YFSETQ. V was shortened by 1 base and J by 5 bases, with 13 bases between the two germline ends. The CDR3 has 14 amino acids. Looking up the rest from reference TRBV5-1 and TRBJ2-7 gives the full variable domain: KAGVTQTPRYLIKTRGQQVTLSCSPISGHRSVSWYQQTPGQGLQFLFEYFSETQRNKGNFPGRFSGRQFSNSRSEMNVSTLELGDSALYLCASSLIGIPHEQYFGPGTRLTVT.

The chain carries TRBV19 and TRBJ2-2; no clear D. The CDR3 covers 14 residues. V was trimmed by 7 bases and J by 5 bases, leaving 14 bases between them. Per germline, CDR1 LNHDA and CDR2 SQIVND (reference sequence). The CDR3 DNA reads as TGTGCCAGTACTGGTGGGGATCATACCGGGGAGCTGTTTTTT. Residues: CASTGGDHTGELFF.

V usage is TRBV11-2 and J usage is TRBJ1-1; D remains unclear. The CDR3 totals 11 residues. Looked up from germline, CDR1 is SGHAT and CDR2 is FQNNGV. The V and J ends lost 1 base and 4 bases respectively, with 1 base between them. The CDR3 coding sequence is TGTGCCAGCAGCTTAGCCACTGAAGCTTTCTTT. Translating gives CASSLATEAFF.

V gene TRBV10-3 combines with J gene TRBJ2-7, with 7 bases matching TRBD1. Germline trimming cut 6 bases from V and 0 bases from J; bases unmatched to any gene: 11. This CDR3 region has 16 residues. The germline V gene encodes CDR1 ENHRY and CDR2 SYGVKD. In DNA form, the CDR3 reads TGTGCCATCAGCCCCCGGGGCCGGGACAGCTCCTACGAGCAGTACTTC. Its protein product is CAISPRGRDSSYEQYF.